This T cell receptor beta chain derives from a study of T cell responses to AZD1222 COVID-19 vaccine. Clones were sequenced by immunoSEQ multiplex PCR, and TCRdb holds only the in-frame ones, with some missing. The data hold 25,000 to 30,000 clones, with 92% observed a single time. Germline lookup yields CDR1 MNHEY and CDR2 SVGAGI. This CDR3 is built from 13 residues. With 6 bases clipped from V and 6 bases from J, the junction kept 5 bases outside the gene matches. A note on this clone: Antigen specificity is unknown.

Study findings and constraints: Clonal diversity may have been underestimated, and the donors were mostly white British, with more females than males. An increase in Spike-specific TCR breadth and depth was observed after two AZD1222 doses. After the peak T cell response, and only then, were repertoires sampled.

This receptor was taken from an adult who received the AZD1222 COVID-19 vaccine. The specimen was peripheral blood, collected 28 days after the second AZD1222 dose. The J gene is TRBJ1-2, the V gene TRBV6-5; TRBD1 agrees at 9 bases. CDR3: CASRTGGDNGYTF. The CDR3 nucleotides read TGTGCCAGCAGGACAGGGGGGGACAATGGCTACACCTTC.